Listed below are T cell receptor beta chains from one sample, sequenced in a study of shared clonotypes between healthy human individuals. Assay: immunoSEQ multiplex PCR; the TCRdb copy retains only in-frame clones and omits some. This table has some 450,000 clones, around 77% appearing once. The sample comprised PBMCs. All receptors come from a woman between 40 and 50 years old in good health. Some clones in this sample may be carry-over from other donors' samples. Each CDR3 is given with its conserved first and last residue. The D gene is left open where the match is weak. For some rows the clone size is stated as once, few or many, or as a class when expanded; others skip it.

d_gene: -; j_gene: TRBJ2-1; abundance: once; v_gene: TRBV18; CDR3aa: CASSPKPAENSYNEQFF; CDR3nt: TGTGCCAGCTCACCAAAACCGGCGGAGAATTCCTACAATGAGCAGTTCTTC
d_gene: TRBD1; j_gene: TRBJ1-2; abundance: once; v_gene: TRBV28; CDR3aa: CASSSSVQGIYGYTF; CDR3nt: TGTGCCAGCAGTTCTTCAGTACAGGGGATTTATGGCTACACCTTC
d_gene: -; j_gene: TRBJ1-5; abundance: -; v_gene: TRBV15; CDR3aa: CATSRAGVRNQPQHF; CDR3nt: TGTGCCACCAGCAGAGCTGGGGTTCGGAATCAGCCCCAGCATTTT
d_gene: TRBD2; j_gene: TRBJ2-7; abundance: -; v_gene: TRBV5-6; CDR3aa: CASSLSGLAGYEQYF; CDR3nt: TGTGCCAGCAGCTTGTCGGGACTAGCGGGGTACGAGCAGTACTTC
d_gene: -; j_gene: TRBJ2-6; abundance: -; v_gene: TRBV19; CDR3aa: CASSMVNSGANVLTF; CDR3nt: TGTGCCAGTAGTATGGTAAACTCTGGGGCCAACGTCCTGACTTTC
d_gene: TRBD2; j_gene: TRBJ2-7; abundance: -; v_gene: TRBV7-3; CDR3aa: CASSLIGTSGYYEQYF; CDR3nt: TGTGCCAGCAGCTTAATAGGGACTAGCGGGTACTACGAGCAGTACTTC
d_gene: -; j_gene: TRBJ2-7; abundance: -; v_gene: TRBV19; CDR3aa: CASSIQWGRVEQYF; CDR3nt: TGTGCCAGTAGTATACAGTGGGGTCGGGTCGAGCAGTACTTC
d_gene: -; j_gene: TRBJ1-2; abundance: -; v_gene: TRBV27; CDR3aa: CASSLKGRNYGYTF; CDR3nt: TGTGCCAGCAGTTTAAAGGGGCGGAACTATGGCTACACCTTC
d_gene: TRBD2; j_gene: TRBJ2-7; abundance: -; v_gene: TRBV29-1; CDR3aa: CSVASGSSYEQYF; CDR3nt: TGCAGCGTTGCTAGCGGGAGCTCCTACGAGCAGTACTTC
d_gene: -; j_gene: TRBJ2-7; abundance: -; v_gene: TRBV5-4; CDR3aa: CASSFGGGDQYF; CDR3nt: TGTGCCAGCAGCTTCGGCGGGGGCGATCAGTACTTC
d_gene: TRBD2; j_gene: TRBJ2-1; abundance: -; v_gene: TRBV5-4; CDR3aa: CASSLQTSGNNEQFF; CDR3nt: TGTGCCAGCAGCCTGCAGACTAGCGGGAACAATGAGCAGTTCTTC
d_gene: -; j_gene: TRBJ1-5; abundance: -; v_gene: TRBV10-2; CDR3aa: CASSESAQINQPQHF; CDR3nt: TGCGCCAGCAGTGAGTCGGCCCAGATCAATCAGCCCCAGCATTTT
d_gene: TRBD2; j_gene: TRBJ2-1; abundance: -; v_gene: TRBV7-3; CDR3aa: CASSSQGTSVFF; CDR3nt: TGTGCCAGCAGCTCCCAAGGGACTAGCGTGTTCTTC
d_gene: TRBD1; j_gene: TRBJ2-1; abundance: -; v_gene: TRBV7-8; CDR3aa: CASRSGTGTPNEQFF; CDR3nt: TGTGCCAGCAGATCCGGGACAGGGACTCCCAATGAGCAGTTCTTC
d_gene: TRBD2; j_gene: TRBJ2-1; abundance: few; v_gene: TRBV5-1; CDR3aa: CASSRIAGGSYNEQFF; CDR3nt: TGCGCCAGCAGCCGAATAGCGGGAGGGTCCTACAATGAGCAGTTCTTC
d_gene: TRBD1; j_gene: TRBJ2-7; abundance: once; v_gene: TRBV7-2; CDR3aa: CASSYDRGLREQYF; CDR3nt: TGTGCCAGCAGCTACGACAGGGGGCTGCGCGAGCAGTACTTC
d_gene: TRBD1; j_gene: TRBJ2-5; abundance: -; v_gene: TRBV2; CDR3aa: CASNRLPGQGGETQYF; CDR3nt: TGTGCCAGCAACCGGCTACCGGGACAGGGAGGAGAGACCCAGTACTTC
d_gene: -; j_gene: TRBJ2-2; abundance: -; v_gene: TRBV7-7; CDR3aa: CASRGRTGELFF; CDR3nt: TGTGCCAGCCGGGGGCGGACCGGGGAGCTGTTTTTT